The text below deals with one T cell receptor beta chain. The V gene's germline CDR1 is SNHLY and CDR2 FYNNEI. The trim removed 5 bases at V and 2 bases at J, leaving 5 bases unmatched. This CDR3 comprises 14 residues. These data originate in a study of T cells after posttransplantation cyclophosphamide. Produced via immunoSEQ multiplex PCR; TCRdb's table is partial and in-frame only. Of tens of thousands of clones listed, 92% were seen once; the top ten hold 3% to 3.5%. The source material was PBMCs. The rearrangement joins TRBV2 to TRBJ1-2, with 7 bases fitting TRBD1. This TCR was recovered from a woman aged 45 to 65 in good health and a related stem cell transplant donor. CDR3 sequence: CASSRQGNNYGYTF. The DNA for the CDR3 is TGTGCCAGCAGTCGACAGGGAAACAACTATGGCTACACCTTC. The entire variable domain, with the rest obtained from reference TRBV2 and TRBJ1-2, is as follows: EPEVTQTPSHQVTQMGQEVILRCVPISNHLYFYWYRQILGQKVEFLVSFYNNEISEKSEIFDDQFSVERPDGSNFTLKIRSTKLEDSAMYFCASSRQGNNYGYTFGSGTRLTVV.